Here is one T cell receptor beta chain with its context. Its antigen is unknown. This sample stems from a study of T cell responses to AZD1222 COVID-19 vaccine. General study results and limits: Spike-wide coverage was observed for vaccine-associated CD4 TCRs, with dominant responses at 160-218 and 743-854.

TCRdb keeps only in-frame clones here, not all; method: immunoSEQ multiplex PCR. Altogether around 140,000 clones are present, 86% being singletons, with the ten largest covering about 20%. CDR3 length: 13 residues. Germline loops: CDR1 MDHEN, CDR2 SYDVKM. With 7 bases removed from V and 6 bases from J, the gap between germline ends came to 15 bases. The receptor's source is an adult in good health. Specimen: peripheral blood, collected on day 0 of AZD1222 vaccination. This chain uses TRBV28 with TRBJ1-1; D remains unclear. The CDR3 sequence: CASTLTTHPEAFF. Here the CDR3 DNA reads TGTGCCAGCACCTTGACGACCCACCCTGAAGCTTTCTTT.